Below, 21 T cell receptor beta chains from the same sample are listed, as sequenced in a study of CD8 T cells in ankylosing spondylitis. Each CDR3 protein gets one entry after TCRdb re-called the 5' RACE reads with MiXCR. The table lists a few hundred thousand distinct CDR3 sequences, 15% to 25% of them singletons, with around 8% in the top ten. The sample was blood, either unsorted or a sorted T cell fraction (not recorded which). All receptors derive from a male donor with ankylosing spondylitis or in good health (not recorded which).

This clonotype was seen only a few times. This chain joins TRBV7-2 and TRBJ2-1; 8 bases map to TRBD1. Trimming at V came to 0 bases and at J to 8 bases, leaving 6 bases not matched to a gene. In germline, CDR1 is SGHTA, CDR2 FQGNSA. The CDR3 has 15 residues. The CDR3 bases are TGTGCCAGCAGCTTAGCCCCGACAGGGGCGGATGAGCAGTTCTTC. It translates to CASSLAPTGADEQFF.

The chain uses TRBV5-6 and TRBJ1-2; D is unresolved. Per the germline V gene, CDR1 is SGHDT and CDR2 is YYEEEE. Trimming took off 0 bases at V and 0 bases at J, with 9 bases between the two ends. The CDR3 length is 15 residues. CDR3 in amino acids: CASSLVGPANYGYTF. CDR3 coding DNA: TGTGCCAGCAGCTTGGTAGGCCCAGCTAACTATGGCTACACCTTC.

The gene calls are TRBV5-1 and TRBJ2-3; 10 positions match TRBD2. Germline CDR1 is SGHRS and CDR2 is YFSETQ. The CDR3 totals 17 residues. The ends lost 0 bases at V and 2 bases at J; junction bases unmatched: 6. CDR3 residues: CASSLALAGQPTDTQYF. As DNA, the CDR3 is TGCGCCAGCAGCTTGGCACTAGCGGGACAACCCACAGATACGCAGTATTTT.

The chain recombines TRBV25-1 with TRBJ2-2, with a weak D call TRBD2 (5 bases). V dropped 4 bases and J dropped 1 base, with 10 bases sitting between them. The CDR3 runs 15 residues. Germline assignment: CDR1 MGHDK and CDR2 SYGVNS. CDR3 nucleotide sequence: TGTGCCAGCAGTGTTCGGGCGGGGAACACCGGGGAGCTGTTTTTT. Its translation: CASSVRAGNTGELFF.

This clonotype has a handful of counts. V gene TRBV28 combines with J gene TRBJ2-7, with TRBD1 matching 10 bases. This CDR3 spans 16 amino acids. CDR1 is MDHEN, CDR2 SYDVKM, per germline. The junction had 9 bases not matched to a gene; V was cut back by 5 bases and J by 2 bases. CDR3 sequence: CASSPGTGDQAYEQYV. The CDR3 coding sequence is TGTGCCAGCAGTCCCGGGACAGGGGATCAGGCCTACGAGCAGTACGTC.

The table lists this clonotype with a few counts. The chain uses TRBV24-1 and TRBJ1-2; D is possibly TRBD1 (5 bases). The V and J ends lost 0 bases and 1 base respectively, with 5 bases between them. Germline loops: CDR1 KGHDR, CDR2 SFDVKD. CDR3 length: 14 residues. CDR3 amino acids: CATSDLGGNYGYTF. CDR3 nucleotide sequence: TGTGCCACCAGTGATTTGGGGGGTAACTATGGCTACACCTTC.

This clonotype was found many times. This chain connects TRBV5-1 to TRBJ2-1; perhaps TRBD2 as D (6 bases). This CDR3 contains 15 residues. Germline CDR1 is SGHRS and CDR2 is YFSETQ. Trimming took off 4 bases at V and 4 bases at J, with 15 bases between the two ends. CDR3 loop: CASSPDGGEYNEQFF. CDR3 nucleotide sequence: TGCGCCAGCAGCCCCGATGGCGGGGAATACAATGAGCAGTTCTTC.

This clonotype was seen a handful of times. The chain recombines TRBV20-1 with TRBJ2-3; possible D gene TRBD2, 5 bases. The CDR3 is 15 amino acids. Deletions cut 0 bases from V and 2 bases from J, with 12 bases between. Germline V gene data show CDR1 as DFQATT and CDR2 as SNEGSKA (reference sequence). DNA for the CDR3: TGCAGTGCTAGAGATCCATGGGAGATCACAGATACGCAGTATTTT. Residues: CSARDPWEITDTQYF.

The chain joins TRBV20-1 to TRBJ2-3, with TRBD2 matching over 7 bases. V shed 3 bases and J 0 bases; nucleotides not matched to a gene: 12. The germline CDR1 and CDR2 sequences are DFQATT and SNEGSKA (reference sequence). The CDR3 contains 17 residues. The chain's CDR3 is CSASNPAGRGSTDTQYF. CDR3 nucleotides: TGCAGTGCTAGTAATCCAGCGGGGAGGGGAAGCACAGATACGCAGTATTTT.

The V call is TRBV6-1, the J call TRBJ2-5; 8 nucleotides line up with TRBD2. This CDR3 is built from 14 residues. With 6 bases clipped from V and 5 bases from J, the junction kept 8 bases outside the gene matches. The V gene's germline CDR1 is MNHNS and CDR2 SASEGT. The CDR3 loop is CASRTGLAIETQYF. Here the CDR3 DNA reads TGTGCCAGCAGGACAGGACTAGCCATCGAGACCCAGTACTTC.

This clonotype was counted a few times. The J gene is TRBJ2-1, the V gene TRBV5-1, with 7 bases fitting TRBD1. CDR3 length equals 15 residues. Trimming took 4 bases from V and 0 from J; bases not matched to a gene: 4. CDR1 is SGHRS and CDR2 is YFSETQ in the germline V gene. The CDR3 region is CASSETGNSYNEQFF. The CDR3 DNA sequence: TGCGCCAGCAGCGAGACAGGGAACTCCTACAATGAGCAGTTCTTC.

The DNA of the CDR3 is TGTGCCAGCAGCCAAATGACAGGGAGCACCGGGGAGCTGTTTTTT. It yields the protein CASSQMTGSTGELFF. This chain links TRBV14 with TRBJ2-2; 7 bases agree with TRBD1. V lost 2 bases and J lost 4; bases outside the gene matches: 4. CDR1 and CDR2 from the germline V gene are SGHDN and FVKESK. There are 15 residues in the CDR3.

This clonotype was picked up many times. DNA for the CDR3: TGTGCCAGCAGTTCCCTGACTAGTCGCACAGATACGCAGTATTTT. Protein: CASSSLTSRTDTQYF. V gene TRBV27 combines with J gene TRBJ2-3; weak D call: TRBD2 (6 bases). The CDR3 runs to 15 residues. The V end was cut by 4 bases, the J end by 1 base, with 12 bases between. CDR1 MNHEY and CDR2 SMNVEV come from the germline V gene (reference sequence).

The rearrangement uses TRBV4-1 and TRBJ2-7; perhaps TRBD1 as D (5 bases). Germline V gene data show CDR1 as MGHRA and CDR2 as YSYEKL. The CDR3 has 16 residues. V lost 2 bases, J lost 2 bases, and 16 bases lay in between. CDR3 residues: CASSQPTEFDTYEQYV. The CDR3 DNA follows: TGCGCCAGCAGCCAACCGACAGAGTTCGATACCTACGAGCAGTACGTC.

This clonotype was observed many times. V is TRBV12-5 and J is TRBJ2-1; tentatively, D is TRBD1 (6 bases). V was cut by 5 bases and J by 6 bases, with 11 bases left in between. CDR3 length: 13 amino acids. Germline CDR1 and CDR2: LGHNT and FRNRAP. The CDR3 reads CASGPDSSNEQFF. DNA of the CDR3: TGTGCTAGTGGTCCGGACAGCTCCAATGAGCAGTTCTTC.

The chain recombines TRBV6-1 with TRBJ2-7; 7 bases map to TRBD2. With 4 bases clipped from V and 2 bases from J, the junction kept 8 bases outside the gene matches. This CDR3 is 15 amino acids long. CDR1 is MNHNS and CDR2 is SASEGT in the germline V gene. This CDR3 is CASSVAASGTYEQYV. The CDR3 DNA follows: TGTGCCAGCAGTGTAGCGGCTAGCGGCACCTACGAGCAGTACGTC.

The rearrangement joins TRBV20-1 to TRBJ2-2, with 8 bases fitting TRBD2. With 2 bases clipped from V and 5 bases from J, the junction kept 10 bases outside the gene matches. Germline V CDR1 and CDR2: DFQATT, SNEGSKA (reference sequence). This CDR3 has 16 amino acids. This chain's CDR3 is CSARIPGTRRTGELFF. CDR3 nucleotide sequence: TGCAGTGCTAGAATTCCCGGGACTAGAAGGACCGGGGAGCTGTTTTTT.

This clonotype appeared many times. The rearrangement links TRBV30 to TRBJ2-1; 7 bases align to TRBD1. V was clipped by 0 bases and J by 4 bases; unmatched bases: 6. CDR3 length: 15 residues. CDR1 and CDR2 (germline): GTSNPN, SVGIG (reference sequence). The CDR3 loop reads CAWSVAGGMYNEQFF. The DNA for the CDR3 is TGTGCCTGGAGTGTAGCAGGGGGTATGTACAATGAGCAGTTCTTC.

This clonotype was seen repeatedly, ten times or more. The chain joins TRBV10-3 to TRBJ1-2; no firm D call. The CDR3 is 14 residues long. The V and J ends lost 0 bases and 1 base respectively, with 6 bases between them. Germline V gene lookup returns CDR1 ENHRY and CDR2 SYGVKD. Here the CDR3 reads CAISESRVNYGYTF. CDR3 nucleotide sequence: TGTGCCATCAGTGAGTCGAGGGTTAACTATGGCTACACCTTC.

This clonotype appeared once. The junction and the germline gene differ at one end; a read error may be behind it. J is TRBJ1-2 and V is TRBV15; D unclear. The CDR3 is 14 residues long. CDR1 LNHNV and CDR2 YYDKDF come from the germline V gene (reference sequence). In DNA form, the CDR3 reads TGTGTCACCAGCAGAGATCGAGGGAACTATGGCTACACCTTC. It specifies CVTSRDRGNYGYTF.

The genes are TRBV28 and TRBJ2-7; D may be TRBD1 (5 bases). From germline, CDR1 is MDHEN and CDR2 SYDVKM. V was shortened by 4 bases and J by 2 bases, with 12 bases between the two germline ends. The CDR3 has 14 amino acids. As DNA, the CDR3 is TGTGCCAGCAGTTCCACGGACATGCCCTACGAGCAGTACGTC. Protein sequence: CASSSTDMPYEQYV.